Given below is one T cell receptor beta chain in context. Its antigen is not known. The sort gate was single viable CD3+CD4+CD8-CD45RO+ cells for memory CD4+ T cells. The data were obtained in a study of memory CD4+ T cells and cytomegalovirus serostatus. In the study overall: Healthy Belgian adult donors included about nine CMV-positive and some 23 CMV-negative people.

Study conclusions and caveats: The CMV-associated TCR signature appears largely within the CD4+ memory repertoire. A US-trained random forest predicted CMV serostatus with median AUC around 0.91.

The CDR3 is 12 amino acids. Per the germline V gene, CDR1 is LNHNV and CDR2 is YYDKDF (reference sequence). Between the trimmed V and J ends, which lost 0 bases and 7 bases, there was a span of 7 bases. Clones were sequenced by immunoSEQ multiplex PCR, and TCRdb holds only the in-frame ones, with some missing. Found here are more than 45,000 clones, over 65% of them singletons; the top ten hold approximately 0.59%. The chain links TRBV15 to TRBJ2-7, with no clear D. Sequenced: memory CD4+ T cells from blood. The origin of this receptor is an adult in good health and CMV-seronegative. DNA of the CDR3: TGTGCCACCAGCAGAGATAGAGTTGAGCAGTACTTC. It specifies CATSRDRVEQYF.